This T cell receptor beta chain was sequenced for a study of identical twins. V shed 1 base and J shed 7 bases, with 14 bases lying between them. Germline CDR1 and CDR2: LNHDA and SQIVND (reference sequence). This CDR3 comprises 14 residues. From the 5' RACE reads, TCRdb called clonotypes with MiXCR, one entry per CDR3 protein. This sample has 1.5 million to 2 million distinct CDR3 sequences; around a third occur once, and the top ten carry about 0.27%. The chain is built from TRBV19 and TRBJ2-7; the D gene is possibly TRBD2 (5 bases). The receptor was derived from a newborn girl in good health. Sequenced input: cord blood. This CDR3 is CASSIGGLGNEQYF. The CDR3 bases are TGTGCCAGTAGTATAGGAGGGTTGGGCAATGAGCAGTACTTC.